The clone carrying this TCR beta chain was picked up a small number of times. This entry is derived from a study of blood T cell repertoires in COVID-19. It was during active infection that Seattle patients were enrolled and then longitudinally followed. Trimming pared 8 bases from V and 1 base from J, leaving 12 bases between. The CDR3 covers 13 residues. In the source study's methods: Reference gene primers were amplified, and this amplification served to estimate nucleated cell counts. Profiled with immunoSEQ multiplex PCR; TCRdb holds only in-frame clones, not every one. Clone size and V and J calls were adopted from that table, with D and trimming inferred from the DNA. The table lists about 170,000 clones, approximately 86% of them singletons.

Sequenced sample: peripheral blood. The TCR was taken from a woman of 80 years or more with COVID-19, enrolled during active disease. This chain uses TRBV12-3 or TRBV12-4 with TRBJ2-7; the D gene is possibly TRBD1 (6 bases). The CDR3 is CASATGKSYEQYF. The DNA of the CDR3 is TGTGCCAGCGCTACAGGGAAGTCCTACGAGCAGTACTTC.